Ten or more counts support the clone carrying this T cell receptor (beta chain). Its matching antigen is unknown. Through a sample-barcoded 5' primer and a J-beta primer mix, a second PCR was run for roughly 6 to 11 cycles. A single record per CDR3 protein comes from TCRdb applying MiXCR to the 5' RACE reads. The data show 630,000 or so distinct CDR3 sequences, 25% to 35% seen once. The data belong to a study of blood T cells in healthy people across ages. CDR1 LGHDT and CDR2 YNNKEL come from the germline V gene (reference sequence). Trimming pared 0 bases from V and 2 bases from J, leaving 11 bases between. This CDR3 is built from 15 residues. Per sample, a minimum of 6.5 million PBMCs were isolated. The study's findings and limits: Long-lived donors had more naive CD4+ cells and higher diversity than aged donors.

The chain is built from TRBV3-1 and TRBJ2-7; D remains unclear. The clonotype was recovered from a woman aged 80 or over in good health. Specimen: blood. CDR3: CASSQDQVPTYEQYF. The CDR3 nucleotides are TGTGCCAGCAGCCAAGATCAGGTGCCCACCTACGAGCAGTACTTC.